These 30 T cell receptor beta chains were all obtained from the same sample, sequenced in a study of cytomegalovirus exposure and HLA in healthy donors. Both 60 Vbeta primers and 13 Jbeta primers went into the PCR. Produced via immunoSEQ multiplex PCR; TCRdb's table is partial and in-frame only. The table includes 100,000 to 150,000 clones, about 78% detected once. The sequenced sample was PBMCs. The receptors come from a human donor in good health.

This clone was detected only once. The V gene is TRBV13, the J gene TRBJ2-7; TRBD2 matches 8 bases. V lost 4 bases to trimming and J lost 1 base; unmatched junction nucleotides: 30. Looked up from germline, CDR1 is PRHDT and CDR2 is FYEKMQ (reference sequence). The CDR3 has 23 residues. The DNA of the CDR3 is TGTGCCAGCAGCTCCCTACGTCAGGTCGGCGTCCCGGGACTAGGAGCGAGGTCCTACGAGCAGTACTTC. Amino acids: CASSSLRQVGVPGLGARSYEQYF.

The chain links TRBV6-6 to TRBJ1-1; D is ambiguous. Per the germline V gene, CDR1 is MNHNY and CDR2 is SVGAGI (reference sequence). The CDR3 spans 13 residues. The V end lost 7 bases, the J end lost 1 base, and 10 bases lay between the germline ends. The chain's CDR3 is CASTVAWNTEAFF. The CDR3 DNA sequence: TGTGCCAGCACCGTGGCCTGGAACACTGAAGCTTTCTTT.

V and J are TRBV2 and TRBJ2-1; D may be TRBD2 (5 bases). Trimming shortened V by 7 bases and J by 5 bases, and 18 bases separated the two germline ends. Germline CDR1 reads SNHLY; CDR2 reads FYNNEI. CDR3 size: 15 residues. CDR3 coding DNA: TGTGCCAGCACCGAGGGTTATAGCCCCGACAATGAGCAGTTCTTC. This codes for CASTEGYSPDNEQFF. The whole variable domain, filled in from reference TRBV2 and TRBJ2-1, reads EPEVTQTPSHQVTQMGQEVILRCVPISNHLYFYWYRQILGQKVEFLVSFYNNEISEKSEIFDDQFSVERPDGSNFTLKIRSTKLEDSAMYFCASTEGYSPDNEQFFGPGTRLTVL.

The chain recombines TRBV7-8 with TRBJ2-5; possibly TRBD2 for D (6 bases). The CDR3 is 15 residues long. Trimming cost V 2 bases and J 0 bases, with 10 bases left between them. Germline V gives CDR1 SGHVS, CDR2 FQNEAQ. The CDR3 reads CASSLPRDYQETQYF. CDR3 DNA: TGTGCCAGCAGCTTACCCCGGGACTACCAAGAGACCCAGTACTTC.

The J gene is TRBJ1-5, the V gene TRBV2; a weak D match, TRBD1 (5 bases). Germline V gene sequence: CDR1 SNHLY, CDR2 FYNNEI. V lost 6 bases, J lost 0 bases, and 6 bases lay in between. The length of the CDR3 is 13 residues. CDR3 sequence (DNA): TGTGCCAGCAGGACAGATAGCAATCAGCCCCAGCATTTT. Its protein is CASRTDSNQPQHF.

This chain joins TRBV7-2 and TRBJ1-4; 10 bases match TRBD1. Germline CDR1 SGHTA, CDR2 FQGNSA. The CDR3 extends over 19 amino acids. The V and J ends lost 5 bases and 8 bases, in that order; junction bases with no gene match: 20. CDR3 nucleotides: TGTGCCAGCAGCCGAATGGGGGGGGGACAGGGGAGCCTAGGGGAAAAACTGTTTTTT. Protein sequence: CASSRMGGGQGSLGEKLFF. The entire variable domain, with the rest obtained from reference TRBV7-2 and TRBJ1-4, is as follows: GAGVSQSPSNKVTEKGKDVELRCDPISGHTALYWYRQSLGQGLEFLIYFQGNSAPDKSGLPSDRFSAERTGGSVSTLTIQRTQQEDSAVYLCASSRMGGGQGSLGEKLFFGSGTQLSVL.

This clone was detected only a few times. DNA of the CDR3: TGTGCCAGCAGCTCAACTAGCGGGAGACACGAGCAGTACTTC. It is translated as CASSSTSGRHEQYF. The gene calls are TRBV7-9 and TRBJ2-7; TRBD2 matches at 11 bases. J was trimmed by 5 bases and V by 4 bases; bases with no gene match: 4. Germline CDR1 and CDR2: SEHNR and FQNEAQ (reference sequence). CDR3 length equals 14 residues.

The table lists this clone with a few counts. The chain joins TRBV27 to TRBJ2-7; 10 bases match TRBD2. Germline-derived CDR1 and CDR2 are MNHEY and SMNVEV (reference sequence). The CDR3 is 14 amino acids. With 6 bases clipped from V and 2 bases from J, the junction kept 4 bases outside the gene matches. The CDR3 reads CASSRLAGTYEQYF. In DNA form, the CDR3 reads TGTGCCAGCAGCCGACTAGCGGGCACCTACGAGCAGTACTTC.

This clone appeared a few times. The chain's CDR3 is CASSQATSTDTQYF. CDR3 DNA sequence: TGCGCCAGCAGCCAAGCGACAAGCACAGATACGCAGTATTTT. J is TRBJ2-3 and V is TRBV4-3; D uncertain. Germline assignment: CDR1 LGHNA and CDR2 YSLEER. This CDR3 has 14 amino acids. V was trimmed by 1 base and J by 0 bases, leaving 5 bases between them.

V is TRBV6-1 and J is TRBJ1-3, with 7 bases aligning to TRBD1. This CDR3 comprises 16 residues. CDR1 is MNHNS, CDR2 SASEGT, per germline. Trimming removed 1 base from V and 2 bases from J; junction bases left unmatched: 5. The CDR3 DNA reads as TGTGCCAGCAGTGAAGGAGGCACAGGGGCTGGAAACACCATATATTTT. It translates to CASSEGGTGAGNTIYF.

The rearrangement links TRBV7-9 to TRBJ2-1; 7 bases fit TRBD1. Germline V CDR1 and CDR2: SEHNR, FQNEAQ (reference sequence). J gave up 4 bases and V 4 bases, and 10 bases lay outside the gene matches. This CDR3 comprises 16 residues. For the CDR3, the DNA is TGTGCCAGCAGCTCGGACAGGCCTCTGATATACAATGAGCAGTTCTTC. Translated: CASSSDRPLIYNEQFF.

This clone was detected a few times. The chain carries TRBV18 and TRBJ1-3; D is possibly TRBD1 (6 bases). The CDR3 spans 15 residues. Germline V gene data show CDR1 as KGHSH and CDR2 as LQKENI. The V and J ends lost 0 bases and 8 bases respectively, with 14 bases between them. For the CDR3, the DNA is TGTGCCAGCTCACCACCCCGGGACATTAGGGACACCATATATTTT. Its protein product is CASSPPRDIRDTIYF.

This chain uses TRBV28 with TRBJ1-2; 9 nucleotides align to TRBD1. Germline-derived CDR1 and CDR2 are MDHEN and SYDVKM. The V gene end was trimmed by 2 bases and the J gene end by 6 bases; junction bases not matched to a gene: 7. This CDR3 region has 15 residues. CDR3 coding DNA: TGTGCCAGCAGTTTAGCCGGACAGGGGCCCGATGGCTACACCTTC. Its protein product is CASSLAGQGPDGYTF.

The table lists this clone with a count of one. The chain joins TRBV19 to TRBJ2-1; 9 bases match TRBD2. Germline-derived CDR1 and CDR2 are LNHDA and SQIVND (reference sequence). The length of the CDR3 is 15 residues. With 6 bases clipped from V and 6 bases from J, the junction kept 9 bases outside the gene matches. Written as DNA, the CDR3 is TGTGCCAGTAGCCTCGGACTAGCGTGGGCCAATGAGCAGTTCTTC. Protein sequence: CASSLGLAWANEQFF.

The genes are TRBV5-5 and TRBJ1-4; 10 bases map to TRBD1. Trimming took 1 base from V and 6 from J; bases not matched to a gene: 6. Germline-derived CDR1 and CDR2 are SGHKS and YYEKEE (reference sequence). The length of the CDR3 is 16 residues. CDR3 bases: TGTGCCAGCAGCTTGACTTTTGGGACAGGGGATGAAAAACTGTTTTTT. Its translation: CASSLTFGTGDEKLFF.

CDR3 amino acids: CASRAPGETNEKLFF. CDR3 nucleotide sequence: TGTGCCAGCAGAGCCCCGGGGGAGACTAATGAAAAACTGTTTTTT. The J gene is TRBJ1-4, the V gene TRBV25-1, with D perhaps TRBD1 (5 bases). Germline loops: CDR1 MGHDK, CDR2 SYGVNS. Trimming stripped 6 bases from V and 2 bases from J, with 13 bases between. The length of the CDR3 is 15 residues.

In this sample, this clone turned up a few times. This rearrangement joins TRBV7-3 to TRBJ2-1; weak D call: TRBD2 (6 bases). Germline values: CDR1 SGHTA, CDR2 FQGTGA. This CDR3 spans 15 amino acids. The ends were cut back, 2 bases at V and 5 bases at J, with 13 bases in the middle. CDR3 sequence: CASSLRWEANNEQFF. DNA of the CDR3: TGTGCCAGCAGCTTACGGTGGGAGGCGAACAATGAGCAGTTCTTC.

This clone was observed a single time. The chain couples TRBV18 to TRBJ1-2, with TRBD1 identical over 10 bases. After removal of 5 bases from V and 6 bases from J, the junction contained 9 bases not matched to a gene. Germline CDR1 reads KGHSH; CDR2 reads LQKENI. The CDR3 length is 15 residues. In nucleotides, the CDR3 is TGTGCCAGCTCAGCCAAGGGACAGGGGATAGATGGCTACACCTTC. Encoded protein: CASSAKGQGIDGYTF.

The rearrangement uses TRBV6-5 and TRBJ2-7; D not certain. The CDR3 consists of 15 residues. V gave up 2 bases and J gave up 0 bases, with 11 bases separating them. The germline V gene has CDR1 MNHEY and CDR2 SVGAGI. CDR3 DNA: TGTGCCAGCAGTTACGGGCACCTCAGCTCCTACGAGCAGTACTTC. Translation gives CASSYGHLSSYEQYF.

The rearrangement links TRBV19 to TRBJ2-4; 9 positions agree with TRBD2. The trim removed 6 bases at V and 5 bases at J, leaving 2 bases unmatched. CDR1 and CDR2 (germline): LNHDA, SQIVND (reference sequence). The CDR3 is 13 amino acids. The DNA for the CDR3 is TGTGCCAGTAGGGCTAGCGGGGAAAACATTCAGTACTTC. It is translated as CASRASGENIQYF.

The chain combines TRBV2 with TRBJ1-1, with D maybe TRBD1 (6 bases). V was shortened by 2 bases and J by 4 bases, with 8 bases between the two germline ends. The CDR3 loop spans 13 amino acids. Germline loops: CDR1 SNHLY, CDR2 FYNNEI. CDR3 nucleotides: TGTGCCAGCAGTGAAAGGGGGGGCACTGAAGCTTTCTTT. It encodes CASSERGGTEAFF.

The rearrangement uses TRBV7-3 and TRBJ2-1; D perhaps matches TRBD2 (6 bases). Trimming removed 4 bases at V and 4 bases at J, with 8 bases between. The CDR3 extends over 13 amino acids. CDR1 is SGHTA, CDR2 FQGTGA, per germline. In DNA form, the CDR3 reads TGTGCCAGCAGCTCCGGGACTTACAATGAGCAGTTCTTC. This sequence encodes CASSSGTYNEQFF.

The gene calls are TRBV30 and TRBJ1-3; D perhaps matches TRBD1 (5 bases). CDR1 is GTSNPN and CDR2 is SVGIG in the germline V gene (reference sequence). The CDR3 loop spans 14 amino acids. The V end was cut by 1 base, the J end by 2 bases, with 9 bases between. The CDR3 here is CAWSGAGPGNTIYF. In DNA, the CDR3 is TGTGCCTGGAGTGGAGCAGGGCCTGGAAACACCATATATTTT.

The chain combines TRBV27 with TRBJ2-7, with unresolved D. This CDR3 contains 13 residues. V lost 10 bases and J 2 bases, leaving 15 bases between the germline ends. CDR1 MNHEY and CDR2 SMNVEV come from the germline V gene (reference sequence). This CDR3 reads CATGGPSAYEQYF. The CDR3 DNA follows: TGTGCCACCGGCGGTCCGAGTGCCTACGAGCAGTACTTC.

V gene TRBV2 combines with J gene TRBJ2-2; D not certain. V shed 3 bases and J shed 5 bases, with 7 bases lying between them. The length of the CDR3 is 13 residues. Germline values: CDR1 SNHLY, CDR2 FYNNEI. This CDR3 reads CASSEIETGELFF. CDR3 DNA sequence: TGTGCCAGCAGTGAGATCGAGACCGGGGAGCTGTTTTTT.

The chain employs TRBV19 and TRBJ2-1; 13 bases align to TRBD2. Germline V gene lookup returns CDR1 LNHDA and CDR2 SQIVND (reference sequence). CDR3 length: 15 residues. With 5 bases clipped from V and 9 bases from J, the junction kept 7 bases outside the gene matches. Here the CDR3 reads CASSLRTSGGAEQFF. The CDR3 nucleotides read TGTGCCAGTAGTCTGAGGACTAGCGGGGGCGCTGAGCAGTTCTTC.

V gene TRBV11-2 combines with J gene TRBJ2-1; D unclear. There are 16 residues in the CDR3. Germline V gene sequence: CDR1 SGHAT, CDR2 FQNNGV. The V gene lost 6 bases and the J gene lost 3 bases, with 18 bases spanning the gap. The CDR3 sequence: CASSPIHGPFYNEQFF. In DNA, the CDR3 is TGTGCCAGCAGTCCCATTCACGGTCCCTTCTACAATGAGCAGTTCTTC.

As regards this clone: Relative to the germline gene, one junction end is altered; a read error may explain this. The chain is built from TRBV7-9 and TRBJ2-1; 11 bases align to TRBD2. Germline CDR1 is SEHNR and CDR2 is FQNEAQ (reference sequence). The CDR3 is 15 residues long. In DNA, the CDR3 is TGTTCCAGCAGAGCCAGGACTAGCGGGTCCAATGAGCAGTTCTTC. This translates into CSSRARTSGSNEQFF.

In its sample, this clone was seen a few times. CDR3 in DNA: TGTGCCAGCAGACCTACATGGGCCGGCTCCGTCCATGAGCAGTTCTTC. Its translation is CASRPTWAGSVHEQFF. The V call is TRBV27, the J call TRBJ2-1; D not certain. The ends were cut back, 6 bases at V and 8 bases at J, with 23 bases in the middle. The germline gives CDR1 MNHEY, CDR2 SMNVEV (reference sequence). This CDR3 comprises 16 residues.

This chain uses TRBV2 with TRBJ2-3; the D gene is possibly TRBD2 (5 bases). The V gene lost 1 base and the J gene lost 1 base, with 9 bases spanning the gap. Germline V lookup: CDR1 SNHLY, CDR2 FYNNEI. The CDR3 spans 15 residues. CDR3 protein: CASSEGGLGTDTQYF. CDR3 nucleotide sequence: TGTGCCAGCAGTGAAGGCGGACTCGGCACAGATACGCAGTATTTT. Complete variable domain (other parts from reference TRBV2 and TRBJ2-3): EPEVTQTPSHQVTQMGQEVILRCVPISNHLYFYWYRQILGQKVEFLVSFYNNEISEKSEIFDDQFSVERPDGSNFTLKIRSTKLEDSAMYFCASSEGGLGTDTQYFGPGTRLTVL.